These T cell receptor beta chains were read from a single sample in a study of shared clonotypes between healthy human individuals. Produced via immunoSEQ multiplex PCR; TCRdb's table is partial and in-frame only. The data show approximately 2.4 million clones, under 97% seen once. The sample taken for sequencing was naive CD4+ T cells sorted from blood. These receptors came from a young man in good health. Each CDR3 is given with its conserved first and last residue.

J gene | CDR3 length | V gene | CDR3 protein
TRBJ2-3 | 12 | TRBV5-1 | CASRISTDTQYF
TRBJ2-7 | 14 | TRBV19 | CASSEQGSRDEQYF
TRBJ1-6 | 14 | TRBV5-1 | CASSSAYFGSPLHF
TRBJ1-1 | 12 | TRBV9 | CASSVVQGATFF
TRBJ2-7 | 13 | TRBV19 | CASSSGQSYEQYF
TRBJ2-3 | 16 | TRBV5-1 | CASSSGTSGSTDTQYF
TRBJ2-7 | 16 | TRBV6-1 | CASSDWGTASSYEQYF
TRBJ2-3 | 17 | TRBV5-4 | CASSLALAGVSTDTQYF
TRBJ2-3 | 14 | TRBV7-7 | CASSLGYGTDTQYF
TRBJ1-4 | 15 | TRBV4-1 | CASSQTGTGNEKLFF
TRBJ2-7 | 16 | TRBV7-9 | CASSPLGGQGFYEQYF
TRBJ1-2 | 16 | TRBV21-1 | CASSKADRDSNYGYTF
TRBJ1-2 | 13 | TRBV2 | CASSPRDDYGYTF
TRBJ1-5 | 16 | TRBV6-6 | CASSLGQGNSNQPQHF
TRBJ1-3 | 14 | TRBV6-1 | CASSPRHPGNTIYF